This T cell receptor (beta chain) was sequenced in a study of Ad26.COV2.S vaccination and SARS-CoV-2 variants. Whole-study context: Ad26.COV2.S arm of COV1001 included the donor.

Described treatment: approximately 18 received Ad26.COV2.S at low or high dose, single or two shots; about 5 received placebo; per-sample allocation not given. Following the first vaccine or placebo injection, samples were taken on day 63. The CDR3 has 12 residues. V dropped 4 bases and J dropped 3 bases, with 7 bases sitting between them. Germline assignment: CDR1 SGHTA and CDR2 FQGNSA. Libraries were prepared by immunoSEQ multiplex PCR; TCRdb keeps only in-frame clonotypes and omits some of them. The sample holds fewer than 400,000 clones; just under 85% are singletons and the top ten take 2% to 2.5%.

The sample in question was peripheral blood, obtained in a trial of Ad26.COV2.S vaccine versus placebo. The clonotype originates from a person aged 18-60 years who received the Ad26.COV2.S COVID-19 vaccine or a placebo. V usage is TRBV7-2 and J usage is TRBJ2-7; D remains ambiguous. DNA of the CDR3: TGTGCCAGCAGCTCGGTGGGCTACGAGCAGTACTTC. Encoded protein: CASSSVGYEQYF.